Shown below are 12 T cell receptor beta chains from a single sample sequenced in a study of cytomegalovirus exposure and HLA in healthy donors. The PCR employed 60 Vbeta primers together with 13 Jbeta primers. Profiling relied on immunoSEQ multiplex PCR, and the TCRdb table lists in-frame clones only, not all of them. The sample carries around 90,000 clones, 65% to 85% recorded once. Sequenced sample: PBMCs. The source of these receptors is a man aged 45-65 years in good health and CMV-seronegative.

The gene calls are TRBV5-1 and TRBJ2-3; 8 bases line up with TRBD2. In germline, CDR1 is SGHRS, CDR2 YFSETQ. J gave up 1 base and V 0 bases, and 1 base lay outside the gene matches. The CDR3 runs to 15 residues. In DNA, the CDR3 is TGCGCCAGCAGCTTGGAGACTAGCGGCACAGATACGCAGTATTTT. It is translated as CASSLETSGTDTQYF.

The chain carries TRBV28 and TRBJ2-7, with 11 bases matching TRBD1. J lost 5 bases, V lost 6 bases, and 6 bases had no gene match. Germline V gene data show CDR1 as MDHEN and CDR2 as SYDVKM. This CDR3 has 14 residues. CDR3 loop: CASSTGTGGHEQYF. CDR3 coding DNA: TGTGCCAGCAGCACCGGGACAGGGGGTCACGAGCAGTACTTC.

J is TRBJ1-5 and V is TRBV6-5; 9 nucleotides line up with TRBD1. The germline V gene has CDR1 MNHEY and CDR2 SVGAGI. J lost 2 bases, V lost 5 bases, and 4 bases had no gene match. The CDR3 spans 15 residues. The CDR3: CASSGGQGGNQPQHF. CDR3 DNA sequence: TGTGCCAGCAGTGGGGGACAGGGAGGCAATCAGCCCCAGCATTTT.

This clone was observed a single time. The gene calls are TRBV5-4 and TRBJ1-2; 9 nucleotides align to TRBD1. V was pared by 1 base and J by 4 bases, with 11 bases of the junction left unmatched. The CDR3 spans 17 residues. Germline CDR1 and CDR2: SGHNT and YYREEE (reference sequence). The CDR3 bases are TGTGCCAGCAGCTTGACACAGGGGGCATCCATACTCTATGGCTACACCTTC. Its translation: CASSLTQGASILYGYTF.

The chain joins TRBV19 to TRBJ1-4, with D possibly matching TRBD1 (5 bases). CDR1 is LNHDA, CDR2 SQIVND, per germline (reference sequence). V was trimmed by 2 bases and J by 8 bases, leaving 12 bases between them. This CDR3 region has 14 residues. The CDR3 loop reads CASSISRRGEKLFF. In DNA, the CDR3 is TGTGCCAGTAGTATATCCAGGCGGGGCGAAAAACTGTTTTTT. The full variable domain, in which reference TRBV19 and TRBJ1-4 provide the parts outside the CDR3, is DGGITQSPKYLFRKEGQNVTLSCEQNLNHDAMYWYRQDPGQGLRLIYYSQIVNDFQKGDIAEGYSVSREKKESFPLTVTSAQKNPTAFYLCASSISRRGEKLFFGSGTQLSVL.

This sequence joins TRBV7-9 and TRBJ2-5, with D perhaps TRBD1 (5 bases). The V and J ends lost 0 bases and 5 bases respectively, with 10 bases between them. Per germline, CDR1 SEHNR and CDR2 FQNEAQ (reference sequence). The CDR3 runs 14 residues. CDR3 region: CASSLAGDRETQYF. CDR3 nucleotides: TGTGCCAGCAGCTTAGCAGGGGATAGGGAGACCCAGTACTTC.

In the case of this clone: This may stem from a read error, because a much larger clone lies one nucleotide away. This chain connects TRBV28 to TRBJ2-1; 7 nucleotides line up with TRBD2. CDR3 length equals 12 residues. V shed 8 bases, J shed 5 bases, and the junction held 3 bases outside the gene matches. Germline-derived CDR1 and CDR2 are MDHEN and SYDVKM. CDR3 protein: CASCGSHNEQFF. As DNA, the CDR3 is TGTGCCAGCTGCGGGAGCCACAATGAGCAGTTCTTC. The full variable domain, completed using reference TRBV28 and TRBJ2-1, is DVKVTQSSRYLVKRTGEKVFLECVQDMDHENMFWYRQDPGLGLRLIYFSYDVKMKEKGDIPEGYSVSREKKERFSLILESASTNQTSMYLCASCGSHNEQFFGPGTRLTVL.

V usage is TRBV27 and J usage is TRBJ1-2; no firm D call. Per the germline V gene, CDR1 is MNHEY and CDR2 is SMNVEV (reference sequence). The CDR3 consists of 13 residues. V was shortened by 0 bases and J by 5 bases, with 7 bases between the two germline ends. The CDR3 DNA is TGTGCCAGCAGTTTATCGAGTACTTATGGCTACACCTTC. This translates into CASSLSSTYGYTF.

CDR3 protein: CATSRGGQAAYEQYF. In nucleotides, the CDR3 is TGTGCCACCAGCAGAGGGGGACAGGCCGCCTACGAGCAGTACTTC. This chain uses TRBV15 with TRBJ2-7; 8 bases match TRBD1. V was pared by 1 base and J by 2 bases, with 4 bases of the junction left unmatched. The CDR3 is made up of 15 amino acids. The V gene's germline CDR1 is LNHNV and CDR2 YYDKDF (reference sequence).

The table lists this clone with a count of one. The rearrangement links TRBV5-1 to TRBJ2-1, with 15 positions matching TRBD2. This CDR3 region has 17 residues. Germline V gene sequence: CDR1 SGHRS, CDR2 YFSETQ. V was clipped by 3 bases and J by 4 bases; unmatched bases: 5. The DNA of the CDR3 is TGCGCCAGCAGCTCCGGCGGACTAGCGGGAGGGTACAATGAGCAGTTCTTC. Amino acid sequence: CASSSGGLAGGYNEQFF.

The chain recombines TRBV6-1 with TRBJ1-2, with TRBD1 matching 7 bases. V was pared by 11 bases and J by 1 base, with 4 bases of the junction left unmatched. The CDR3 consists of 12 residues. The germline gives CDR1 MNHNS, CDR2 SASEGT. The DNA for the CDR3 is TGTGCCGGGGACAGCTTTAACTATGGCTACACCTTC. This codes for CAGDSFNYGYTF.

This clone appeared a few times. The gene calls are TRBV5-1 and TRBJ1-4; no clear D. The germline CDR1 and CDR2 sequences are SGHRS and YFSETQ. Trimming pared 1 base from V and 5 bases from J, leaving 15 bases between. This CDR3 is 16 amino acids long. The CDR3 spells CASSLLGLPGNEKLFF. In DNA form, the CDR3 reads TGCGCCAGCAGCTTGTTAGGTTTGCCGGGGAATGAAAAACTGTTTTTT. The complete variable domain, with remaining parts taken from reference TRBV5-1 and TRBJ1-4, reads KAGVTQTPRYLIKTRGQQVTLSCSPISGHRSVSWYQQTPGQGLQFLFEYFSETQRNKGNFPGRFSGRQFSNSRSEMNVSTLELGDSALYLCASSLLGLPGNEKLFFGSGTQLSVL.